This T cell receptor (beta chain) emerged from a study of cytomegalovirus exposure and HLA in healthy donors. Study details: Among about 179 million T cells, an earlier analysis found approximately 110 million unique TCR beta sequences. Study-wide points: Analyses of presence and absence presupposed an approximately uniform sequencing depth across donors. Most TCR sequences were uncommon, yet certain public TCRs appeared in many donors.

The PCR employed 60 Vbeta primers together with 13 Jbeta primers. Clones were read by immunoSEQ multiplex PCR, and TCRdb kept only the in-frame ones, dropping some. The table records roughly 43,000 clones, 70% to 85% of them present only once. In its sample, this clone was seen once. Its antigen remains unknown. Looked up from germline, CDR1 is SEHNR and CDR2 is FQNEAQ (reference sequence). The CDR3 covers 15 residues. J lost 2 bases, V lost 5 bases, and 9 bases had no gene match. Material for sequencing was PBMCs. The chain combines TRBV7-9 with TRBJ2-7; the match to TRBD2 covers 7 bases. The clonotype was recovered from a young man in good health and CMV-seronegative. This CDR3 reads CASSTLAIGTYEQYF. The DNA of the CDR3 is TGTGCCAGCAGCACACTAGCGATCGGTACCTACGAGCAGTACTTC.